This TCR beta chain is drawn from a study of beta chain features in type 1 diabetes. Findings and limits, study-wide: There was a moderate but significant shortening of TCRB CDR3s in all four CD4+ subsets of Type 1 diabetes patients.

With respect to this clone: The target antigen is unknown.

The entirety of the isolated RNA underwent reverse transcription, so expressed TCRB transcripts were sequenced. Assay: immunoSEQ multiplex PCR; the TCRdb copy retains only in-frame clones and omits some. The sample has some 270,000 clones, approximately 10% seen once. Germline assignment: CDR1 SGHNT and CDR2 YYREEE (reference sequence). Trimming took off 4 bases at V and 1 base at J, with 8 bases between the two ends. The CDR3 totals 14 residues. This clonotype was sampled from a young man with type 1 diabetes. Sequencing input: naive CD4+ T cells from blood. The rearrangement uses TRBV5-4 and TRBJ2-2; D is perhaps TRBD1 (5 bases). The CDR3 loop is CASSRTGNTGELFF. The CDR3 region has the DNA TGTGCCAGCAGCCGCACAGGGAACACCGGGGAGCTGTTTTTT.